The clone carrying this TCR beta chain was observed many times. Its specificity is unknown. This specimen belongs to a study of identical twins. Study-wide points: One should note that invariant MAIT and iNKT cells could partly confound zero-insertion analyses. For monozygotic twins, models underestimated out-of-frame TCR alpha sharing.

Each CDR3 protein gets one entry after TCRdb re-called the 5' RACE reads with MiXCR. The sample holds 450,000 or so distinct CDR3 sequences, roughly an eighth seen once. These data also featured in a second study, about yellow fever vaccine responses in identical twins. That study reports: Twins' T cell vaccine responses reportedly looked partly convergent, partly personalized.

Sample: CD4+ T cells sorted from blood. The receptor comes from a woman under 30 in good health.

Written as DNA, the CDR3 is TGCAGTGCTCCCCAGGGTAGCGACAACCAAGAGACCCAGTACTTC. This codes for CSAPQGSDNQETQYF. The rearrangement links TRBV20-1 to TRBJ2-5; the D call may be TRBD1 or TRBD2 (5 bases each). The V end lost 5 bases, the J end lost 0 bases, and 16 bases lay between the germline ends. CDR1 is DFQATT, CDR2 SNEGSKA, per germline (reference sequence). The CDR3 spans 15 residues.